This TCR beta chain was recorded in a study of metastatic and nonmetastatic thyroid tumors (dated by TCRdb to between 2020 and 2021). Study-level background: The researchers compared repertoires between peripheral blood samples and tumor or nodule tissue samples from patients with malignant or benign thyroid disease.

V loses 1 base of germline sequence and J loses 6 bases, and the interval between the two ends is 15 bases. The CDR3 numbers 15 residues from cysteine through phenylalanine. The CDR3 DNA has 45 bases and is translated from base 1. The germline V gene (reference sequence) yields SGHAT for CDR1 and FQDESV for CDR2. Receptor amplification or capture employed PCR. Sequencing took place on an Illumina HiSeq 4000. High-throughput sequencing was used to profile the CDR3 region of the TCR beta-chain in every patient. Per the source publication's procedure: The researchers built a classifier to tell apart papillary thyroid cancer patients with distant metastasis, based on CDR3 differences among clinicopathological groups. The Shannon index was used to measure repertoire diversity, and the Morisita-Horn index was used to measure how similar tumor and blood repertoires were. TCRdb trimmed public reads at Q25 via fastp, called clones via MiXCR and kept in-frame beta chains. The V and J calls were not made by the authors but by TCRdb's processing. Here the sample has approximately 65,000 clones; roughly 4% occur a single time. Around 20% of the sample is in the top ten clones.

No patient had received any treatment before thyroid surgery. Using T-cell receptor beta sequencing, the researchers looked back retrospectively at clinical samples from patients, gathered between about 2012 and 2019. This clone appeared many times. It lacks a known antigen. Base qualities are not recorded, but no much larger clone differs from it by a single base. Results and caveats for the whole study, not just this receptor: In both blood and tumor samples, TCR beta diversity was reported to be significantly higher in malignant tumors than in benign nodules.

The sequencing sample was made of blood. Recombination joined TRBV11-1 with TRBJ2-5; 5 matching bases give a weak D call of TRBD1. This clonotype was obtained from a female donor with papillary thyroid cancer or a benign thyroid nodule (not recorded which). Some clones in this sample may be carry-over from other donors' samples. For the CDR3, the sequence is CASSLDAIMGQTQYF. In nucleotide form, the sequence is TGTGCCAGCAGCTTAGATGCCATTATGGGGCAGACCCAGTACTTC.